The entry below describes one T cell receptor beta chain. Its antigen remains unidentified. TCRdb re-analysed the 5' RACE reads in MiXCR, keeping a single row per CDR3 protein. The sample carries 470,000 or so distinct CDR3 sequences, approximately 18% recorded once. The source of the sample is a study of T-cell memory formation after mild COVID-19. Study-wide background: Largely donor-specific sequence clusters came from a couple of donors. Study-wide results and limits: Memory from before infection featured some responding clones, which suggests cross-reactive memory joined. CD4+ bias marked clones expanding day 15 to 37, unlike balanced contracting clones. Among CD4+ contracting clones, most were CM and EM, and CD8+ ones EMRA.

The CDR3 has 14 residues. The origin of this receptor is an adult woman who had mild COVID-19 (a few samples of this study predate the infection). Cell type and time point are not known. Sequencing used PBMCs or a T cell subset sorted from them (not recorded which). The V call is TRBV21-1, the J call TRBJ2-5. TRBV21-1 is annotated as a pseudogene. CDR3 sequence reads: CASSKGELQETQYF. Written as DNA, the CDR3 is TGTGCCAGCAGCAAAGGAGAACTCCAAGAGACCCAGTACTTC.